The clone carrying this TCR beta chain was seen only once. The antigen is undetermined. This entry belongs to a study of OX40 agonist ivuxolimab in advanced cancers. Across the study: At 0.01 to 10 mg/kg, ivuxolimab was administered intravenously to patients every 2 weeks. Head and neck, renal cell, melanoma or hepatocellular carcinoma were the cancers that dose-escalation patients had.

Patients had blood sampled at baseline and again on cycle 4 day 1 and cycle 7 day 1. CDR3 length equals 17 residues. Profiling relied on immunoSEQ multiplex PCR, and the TCRdb table lists in-frame clones only, not all of them. The sample carries under 30,000 clones, approximately 85% recorded once. General study results and limits: At doses 0.1 to 3.0 mg/kg, CD4+ and CD8+ clones expanded.

This receptor was identified in an adult with an advanced solid tumor such as melanoma, head and neck, liver or kidney cancer. The J gene is TRBJ2-1, the V gene TRBV12-1; TRBD2, the table's D call, was not compared with the DNA. TRBV12-1 is classified as a pseudogene. This specimen was CD4+ or CD8+ T cells sorted from blood, taken in a trial of the OX40 agonist ivuxolimab. CDR3 residues: CASSFEAGGSSYNEQFF. The CDR3 DNA reads TGTGCCAGCAGCTTTGAGGCGGGGGGGAGCTCCTACAATGAGCAGTTCTTC.